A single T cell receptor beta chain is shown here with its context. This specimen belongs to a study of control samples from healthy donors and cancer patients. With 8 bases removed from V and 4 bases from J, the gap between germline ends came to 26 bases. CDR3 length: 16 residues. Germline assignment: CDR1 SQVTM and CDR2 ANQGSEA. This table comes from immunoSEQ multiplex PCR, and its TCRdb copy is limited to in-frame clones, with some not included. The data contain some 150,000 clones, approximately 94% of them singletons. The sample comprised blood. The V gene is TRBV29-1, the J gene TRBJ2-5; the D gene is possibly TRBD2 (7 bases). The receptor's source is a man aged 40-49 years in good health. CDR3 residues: CSPSPGAGVLGETQYF. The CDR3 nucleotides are TGCAGCCCGTCACCGGGGGCGGGAGTTCTCGGAGAGACCCAGTACTTC.